The present TCR beta chain was sequenced within a study of cytomegalovirus exposure and HLA in healthy donors. Whole-study context: There were 100 million to 130 million unique TCR beta sequences, drawn from some 180 million T cells, in an earlier analysis.

Whole-study findings and limits: Follow-up analysis later connected one missense variant in DCLRE1C with trimming of TCR beta V- and J-genes. According to the study, 160 or so TCR beta chains were cytomegalovirus-associated.

This clone was counted only a few times. The antigen remains unidentified. The PCR was carried out with 60 Vbeta primers and 13 Jbeta primers. Profiled with immunoSEQ multiplex PCR; TCRdb holds only in-frame clones, not every one. The sample carries 84,000 or so clones, 60% to 85% recorded once. V trimming: 1 base; J trimming: 10 bases; junction bases outside the gene matches: 9. CDR1 is MNHEY and CDR2 is SVGAGI in the germline V gene. This CDR3 is 15 amino acids long. The V and J genes are TRBV6-5 and TRBJ2-1; 8 nucleotides agree with TRBD2. The sequence came from a boy aged 5-17 years in good health and CMV-seronegative. The sample was PBMCs. CDR3 in DNA: TGTGCCAGCAGTTACTTGGCGGGGGGCCAGGGGGAGCAGTTCTTC. It translates to CASSYLAGGQGEQFF.